Listed below are T cell receptor beta chains from one sample, sequenced in a study of T cell responses to AZD1222 COVID-19 vaccine. The method was immunoSEQ multiplex PCR; TCRdb's version includes in-frame clones alone and lacks a portion of them. This table has around 150,000 clones, 92% appearing once. The sample was peripheral blood, taken 28 days after the second AZD1222 dose. These receptors originate from an adult who received the AZD1222 COVID-19 vaccine. CDR3s include the opening cysteine and the closing phenylalanine or tryptophan. The D gene is left open where the match is weak. Part of the rows lack a size; the others show once, few, many or a class for expanded clones.

D: .
size: .
V: TRBV4-3
J: TRBJ1-6
DNA: TGCGCCAGCAGCCCCCAGCTAAACTCCTATAATTCACCCCTCCACTTT
CDR3: CASSPQLNSYNSPLHF

D: .
size: .
V: TRBV7-9
J: TRBJ2-4
DNA: TGTGCCAGCAGCTTAATTGGCAGGGGGGGAATAGCCAAAAACATTCAGTACTTC
CDR3: CASSLIGRGGIAKNIQYF

D: TRBD1
size: .
V: TRBV6-2/TRBV6-3
J: TRBJ1-2
DNA: TGTGCCAGCAGTTACTCTACAGGGGGGGCCGGTGGCTACACCTTC
CDR3: CASSYSTGGAGGYTF

D: TRBD1
size: .
V: TRBV5-1
J: TRBJ2-1
DNA: TGCGCCAGCACCTTGGACAGGGGAAATGAGCAGTTCTTC
CDR3: CASTLDRGNEQFF

D: .
size: .
V: TRBV7-2
J: TRBJ1-1
DNA: TGTGCCAGCAGCTTTTCCGAGGGCACTGAAGCTTTCTTT
CDR3: CASSFSEGTEAFF

D: TRBD2
size: .
V: TRBV10-2
J: TRBJ2-7
DNA: TGCGCCAGCAGCCTCCTTAGCGGGGGGCCTACTACCGAGCAGTACTTC
CDR3: CASSLLSGGPTTEQYF

D: .
size: .
V: TRBV21-1
J: TRBJ1-5
DNA: TGTGCCAGCGCAACAGACAGCAATCAGCCCCAGCATTTT
CDR3: CASATDSNQPQHF

D: .
size: .
V: TRBV7-9
J: TRBJ2-7
DNA: TGTGCCAGCAGGGATATGCTAGTCTACGAGCAGTACTTC
CDR3: CASRDMLVYEQYF

D: TRBD1
size: .
V: TRBV12-3/TRBV12-4
J: TRBJ1-2
DNA: TGTGCCAGCAGTTGGGACAGGTATGGCTACACCTTC
CDR3: CASSWDRYGYTF

D: .
size: .
V: TRBV7-2
J: TRBJ1-2
DNA: TGTGCCAGCAGCAAAGGGGAGGGCCAGGGCTACACCTTC
CDR3: CASSKGEGQGYTF

D: .
size: .
V: TRBV4-3
J: TRBJ1-2
DNA: TGCGCCAGCAGCCCCACAGGGTTCTATGGCTACACCTTC
CDR3: CASSPTGFYGYTF

D: .
size: .
V: TRBV29-1
J: TRBJ1-4
DNA: TGCAGCGTCAGCGTCTTTAATGAAAAACTGTTTTTT
CDR3: CSVSVFNEKLFF

D: .
size: .
V: TRBV25-1
J: TRBJ1-1
DNA: TGTGCCAGCAGTGAATCCCGAATGCGGAACACTGAAGCTTTCTTT
CDR3: CASSESRMRNTEAFF

D: .
size: few
V: TRBV9
J: TRBJ2-2
DNA: TGTGCCAGCAGCGTCTCAGGACAGCTCACCGGGGAGCTGTTTTTT
CDR3: CASSVSGQLTGELFF

D: .
size: once
V: TRBV7-2
J: TRBJ2-3
DNA: TGTGCCAGCAGCTTAAAACAGAATTCAGATACGCAGTATTTT
CDR3: CASSLKQNSDTQYF

D: TRBD1
size: .
V: TRBV6-5
J: TRBJ1-6
DNA: TGTGCCAGCAGAACCACGACAGGGAGGTTTTCACCCCTCCACTTT
CDR3: CASRTTTGRFSPLHF

D: .
size: .
V: TRBV18
J: TRBJ2-1
DNA: TGTGCCAGCTCACCCGTGACCAATGAGCAGTTCTTC
CDR3: CASSPVTNEQFF

D: TRBD1
size: .
V: TRBV7-3
J: TRBJ1-1
DNA: TGTGCCAGCAGCCCGGACAGGCTCAACACTGAAGCTTTCTTT
CDR3: CASSPDRLNTEAFF

D: .
size: .
V: TRBV9
J: TRBJ2-1
DNA: TGTGCCAGCAGCACTCGGGGGAGCGCCAGCTCCTACAATGAGCAGTTCTTC
CDR3: CASSTRGSASSYNEQFF

D: .
size: .
V: TRBV19
J: TRBJ2-2
DNA: TGTGCCAGTAGACTGGACAGATCTTCCGGGGAGCTGTTTTTT
CDR3: CASRLDRSSGELFF

D: TRBD1
size: .
V: TRBV7-9
J: TRBJ1-1
DNA: TGTGCCAGCAGCTTGGGACAGGGAGAGAACACTGAAGCTTTCTTT
CDR3: CASSLGQGENTEAFF

D: TRBD2
size: once
V: TRBV4-2
J: TRBJ2-7
DNA: TGTGCCAGCCGACGGACTAGCGGGACCTACGAGCAGTACTTC
CDR3: CASRRTSGTYEQYF

D: .
size: .
V: TRBV24-1
J: TRBJ2-1
DNA: TGTGCCACCAGTGACCCCTTAAGAGGGAACTACAATGAGCAGTTCTTC
CDR3: CATSDPLRGNYNEQFF

D: TRBD2
size: .
V: TRBV7-9
J: TRBJ2-1
DNA: TGTGCCAGCAGTATTAGCGGGAGCAGGTCCAATGAGCAGTTCTTC
CDR3: CASSISGSRSNEQFF

D: .
size: once
V: TRBV5-1
J: TRBJ1-3
DNA: TGCGCCAGCAGCTTGAGCTCCGCTCTCGGAAACACCATATATTTT
CDR3: CASSLSSALGNTIYF

D: TRBD2
size: .
V: TRBV14
J: TRBJ2-1
DNA: TGTGCCAGCAGCCAAAAACTTAGCGGGGGGTACAATGAGCAGTTCTTC
CDR3: CASSQKLSGGYNEQFF

D: TRBD2
size: .
V: TRBV5-1
J: TRBJ2-3
DNA: TGCGCCAGCAGCCGGGGGACTAGCGGGGGAACCACAGATACGCAGTATTTT
CDR3: CASSRGTSGGTTDTQYF

D: TRBD2
size: .
V: TRBV15
J: TRBJ2-1
DNA: TGTGCCACCAGCACCCCGGGACTAGGGGACAATGAGCAGTTCTTC
CDR3: CATSTPGLGDNEQFF

D: .
size: .
V: TRBV6-5
J: TRBJ2-1
DNA: TGTGCCAGTGGGCGGACAGGGAGGGGTGATGAGCAGTTCTTC
CDR3: CASGRTGRGDEQFF

D: .
size: .
V: TRBV4-2
J: TRBJ1-1
DNA: TGTGCCAGCAGCCAAGAGACCGGGGGTCGACTTCCGACGGAGGGCACTGAAGCTTTCTTT
CDR3: CASSQETGGRLPTEGTEAFF

D: .
size: .
V: TRBV7-2
J: TRBJ1-5
DNA: TGTGCCAGCAGCTTGGTCGGAGGGAACAATCAGCCCCAGCATTTT
CDR3: CASSLVGGNNQPQHF

D: .
size: .
V: TRBV7-3
J: TRBJ1-1
DNA: TGTGCCAGCAGGCAAAAGTACGGGGGCATGAACACTGAAGCTTTCTTT
CDR3: CASRQKYGGMNTEAFF

D: .
size: .
V: TRBV7-9
J: TRBJ2-7
DNA: TGTGCCAGCAGCCAAACGGCAATCGAGCAGTACTTC
CDR3: CASSQTAIEQYF

D: TRBD2
size: .
V: TRBV12-3/TRBV12-4
J: TRBJ2-1
DNA: TGTGCCAGCAGTTTAAATGGGGGGGGAGAGCAGTTCTTC
CDR3: CASSLNGGGEQFF

D: .
size: .
V: TRBV2
J: TRBJ1-6
DNA: TGTGCCAGCAAACCACAGGGCCCGGTCTATAATTCACCCCTCCACTTT
CDR3: CASKPQGPVYNSPLHF

D: .
size: .
V: TRBV4-3
J: TRBJ1-4
DNA: TGCGCCAGCAGCCAAGTGGGTGGACGCGAAAAACTGTTTTTT
CDR3: CASSQVGGREKLFF

D: .
size: .
V: TRBV7-9
J: TRBJ2-7
DNA: TGTGCCAGCAGCTTGAATGGTCTCGAGCAGTACTTC
CDR3: CASSLNGLEQYF

D: .
size: once
V: TRBV5-1
J: TRBJ2-2
DNA: TGCGCCAGCAGCTTGGGACATCAGAACACCGGGGAGCTGTTTTTT
CDR3: CASSLGHQNTGELFF

D: .
size: .
V: TRBV9
J: TRBJ2-7
DNA: TGTGCCAGCGCGATTGGACCGGACGTAAGCTACGAGCAGTACTTC
CDR3: CASAIGPDVSYEQYF

D: .
size: .
V: TRBV2
J: TRBJ2-7
DNA: TGTGCCAGCAAAAGGGATGGCTACGAGCAGTACTTC
CDR3: CASKRDGYEQYF

D: .
size: .
V: TRBV7-2
J: TRBJ2-7
DNA: TGTGCCAGCGGGCAGGGAAGATACGAGCAGTACTTC
CDR3: CASGQGRYEQYF

D: TRBD2
size: once
V: TRBV7-2
J: TRBJ2-5
DNA: TGTGCCAGCAGCAAACTAGCGGGAGAAGAGACCCAGTACTTC
CDR3: CASSKLAGEETQYF

D: TRBD2
size: once
V: TRBV4-2
J: TRBJ2-1
DNA: TGTGCCAGCAGCCAAGATTTGGCGGGGGGGAGCTCCTACAATGAGCAGTTCTTC
CDR3: CASSQDLAGGSSYNEQFF

D: .
size: .
V: TRBV6-2/TRBV6-3
J: TRBJ2-3
DNA: TGTGCAAGCAGCCTGCTCGGCACAGATACGCAGTATTTT
CDR3: CASSLLGTDTQYF

D: .
size: .
V: TRBV6-1
J: TRBJ1-5
DNA: TGTGCCAGCACCCTCGGAGACTCTCAGCCCCAGCATTTT
CDR3: CASTLGDSQPQHF

D: .
size: .
V: TRBV20-1
J: TRBJ1-2
DNA: TGCAGTGCTAGTGACACCCTCGCCTTGGGCTACACCTTC
CDR3: CSASDTLALGYTF

D: .
size: .
V: TRBV15
J: TRBJ2-7
DNA: TGTGCCACCAGCGCGACTTCAAGCACTTACGAGCAGTACTTC
CDR3: CATSATSSTYEQYF

D: TRBD1
size: once
V: TRBV14
J: TRBJ1-2
DNA: TGTGCCAGCAGCCAAGGCGGACAGGGGGCTAACTATGGCTACACCTTC
CDR3: CASSQGGQGANYGYTF

D: .
size: .
V: TRBV29-1
J: TRBJ1-5
DNA: TGCAGCGTTGTAGAGGCTATGGGGCCCCAGCATTTT
CDR3: CSVVEAMGPQHF

D: .
size: .
V: TRBV7-2
J: TRBJ2-5
DNA: TGTGCCAGCAGCTTTTATGCGCGAACAGAGACCCAGTACTTC
CDR3: CASSFYARTETQYF

D: .
size: .
V: TRBV6-1
J: TRBJ2-7
DNA: TGTGCCAGCAGTGAAGCGCTCAGGGTCGGGCAGTACTTC
CDR3: CASSEALRVGQYF

D: .
size: .
V: TRBV6-5
J: TRBJ2-7
DNA: TGTGCCAGCAGTCCCGGGAGCTCCTACGAGCAGTACTTC
CDR3: CASSPGSSYEQYF

D: TRBD2
size: once
V: TRBV27
J: TRBJ2-5
DNA: TGTGCCAGCAGTTCTATTCTAGCGGGAGGCGGAGAGACCCAGTACTTC
CDR3: CASSSILAGGGETQYF